These T cell receptor beta chains were read from a single sample in a study of T cells in tumors after PD-1 blockade. Profiled with immunoSEQ multiplex PCR; TCRdb holds only in-frame clones, not every one. This repertoire shows about 33,000 clones, 78% found once; its top ten account for under 50%. The sequencing here drew on PBMCs, taken before anti-PD-1 treatment. The receptor source for this set is a human donor with basal cell carcinoma. The CDR3 runs from the conserved cysteine through the conserved F or W. D genes are given only for firm matches. Expanded clones are given a class, and other clones once, few, many or no size at all.

V gene,clone size,D gene,CDR3 length,J gene,CDR3 protein,CDR3 DNA
TRBV19,-,TRBD1,13,TRBJ1-2,CASSMGQSYGYTF,TGTGCCAGTAGTATGGGACAGTCCTATGGCTACACCTTC
TRBV7-9,-,-,16,TRBJ2-1,CASSQADFLSYNEQFF,TGTGCCAGCAGCCAAGCGGATTTCCTCTCCTACAATGAGCAGTTCTTC
TRBV7-7,few,TRBD1,15,TRBJ2-3,CASSRTGDHTDTQYF,TGTGCCAGCAGCCGAACAGGGGATCACACAGATACGCAGTATTTT
TRBV28,few,TRBD1,16,TRBJ2-2,CASSPGTGLDTGELFF,TGTGCCAGCAGTCCCGGGACAGGGTTAGACACCGGGGAGCTGTTTTTT
TRBV6-2/TRBV6-3,-,-,13,TRBJ1-1,CASSYTRATEAFF,TGTGCCAGCAGCTATACCCGGGCCACTGAAGCTTTCTTT
TRBV14,-,TRBD1,16,TRBJ2-1,CASSQGHGTVDNEQFF,TGTGCCAGCAGCCAAGGTCACGGGACAGTGGACAATGAGCAGTTCTTC
TRBV7-2,-,TRBD2,15,TRBJ2-7,CASSSRGGGTYEQYF,TGTGCCAGCAGCTCTCGCGGCGGGGGAACCTACGAGCAGTACTTC
TRBV2,medium-sized,TRBD2,13,TRBJ2-7,CASEPAGAYEQYF,TGTGCCAGCGAGCCAGCGGGGGCCTACGAGCAGTACTTC
TRBV7-2,-,TRBD2,15,TRBJ2-7,CASSTSSGGPWEQYF,TGTGCCAGCAGCACTTCTAGCGGGGGGCCTTGGGAGCAGTACTTC
TRBV3-1/TRBV3-2,once,TRBD2,14,TRBJ2-1,CASRASGGYNEQFF,TGTGCCAGCAGGGCTAGCGGGGGATACAATGAGCAGTTCTTC
TRBV12-5,few,-,13,TRBJ1-5,CASGRVSNQPQHF,TGTGCTAGTGGGCGAGTTAGCAATCAGCCCCAGCATTTT
TRBV7-2,-,-,15,TRBJ2-5,CASSSMDSRPETQYF,TGTGCCAGCAGCTCGATGGACAGTCGTCCAGAGACCCAGTACTTC
TRBV19,few,-,14,TRBJ1-5,CASSIARMNQPQHF,TGTGCCAGTAGTATAGCACGGATGAATCAGCCCCAGCATTTT
TRBV19,-,-,15,TRBJ2-5,CASSIERGGGETQYF,TGTGCCAGTAGTATAGAAAGGGGAGGAGGAGAGACCCAGTACTTC
TRBV3-1/TRBV3-2,-,-,11,TRBJ2-1,CASSLNHEQFF,TGTGCCAGCAGCCTGAACCATGAGCAGTTCTTC
TRBV24-1,-,-,16,TRBJ2-1,CATSDQRGGPYNEQFF,TGTGCCACCAGTGATCAAAGGGGGGGCCCTTACAATGAGCAGTTCTTC
TRBV27,-,-,14,TRBJ2-1,CASSFWPAGNEQFF,TGTGCCAGCAGTTTCTGGCCAGCCGGGAATGAGCAGTTCTTC
TRBV7-2,few,-,14,TRBJ1-6,CASSVGARGSPLHF,TGTGCCAGCAGCGTGGGGGCTCGGGGATCACCCCTCCACTTT
TRBV18,-,-,18,TRBJ1-5,CASSPTIRGAKSNQPQHF,TGTGCCAGCTCACCGACTATTAGGGGGGCCAAGAGCAATCAGCCCCAGCATTTT
TRBV6-1,-,-,15,TRBJ1-1,CASSERVRRNTEAFF,TGTGCCAGCAGTGAACGGGTGAGGCGGAACACTGAAGCTTTCTTT
TRBV3-1/TRBV3-2,-,TRBD2,16,TRBJ2-7,CASSHWASGRGYEQYF,TGTGCCAGCAGCCACTGGGCTAGCGGGAGAGGGTACGAGCAGTACTTC
TRBV3-1/TRBV3-2,-,TRBD2,15,TRBJ2-7,CASSQGLAGAGEQYF,TGTGCCAGCAGTCAGGGACTAGCGGGGGCTGGGGAGCAGTACTTC
TRBV9,-,TRBD2,13,TRBJ2-1,CASSVALAGEQFF,TGTGCCAGCAGCGTAGCTTTAGCGGGTGAGCAGTTCTTC
TRBV28,-,-,14,TRBJ2-4,CASSTGGLSHIQYF,TGTGCCAGCTCTACGGGTGGGCTGTCTCACATTCAGTACTTC
TRBV6-5,-,-,15,TRBJ1-1,CASSPVRGANTEAFF,TGTGCCAGCAGCCCGGTTCGTGGGGCGAACACTGAAGCTTTCTTT
TRBV5-1,-,-,16,TRBJ2-2,CASSPGGAPNTGELFF,TGCGCCAGCAGCCCCGGGGGAGCTCCGAACACCGGGGAGCTGTTTTTT
TRBV7-2,-,-,14,TRBJ1-1,CASSLRGMNTEAFF,TGTGCCAGCAGCTTACGGGGGATGAACACTGAAGCTTTCTTT
TRBV13,-,-,17,TRBJ2-2,CASSVSGYYSNTGELFF,TGTGCCAGCAGCGTTTCCGGTTATTATTCGAACACCGGGGAGCTGTTTTTT
TRBV5-1,-,TRBD1,16,TRBJ1-6,CASSPKTGGSGSPLHF,TGCGCCAGCAGCCCAAAGACAGGGGGCAGCGGTTCACCCCTCCACTTT
TRBV19,-,-,13,TRBJ1-2,CASSIDRNYGYTF,TGTGCCAGTAGTATAGACAGAAACTATGGCTACACCTTC
TRBV15,-,-,14,TRBJ2-1,CATGFHRAMNEQFF,TGTGCCACGGGGTTCCACAGGGCTATGAATGAGCAGTTCTTC
TRBV20-1,few,-,9,TRBJ1-1,CSARLGAFF,TGCAGTGCTAGATTAGGGGCTTTCTTT
TRBV6-1,-,-,12,TRBJ1-4,CASSEEFALSFF,TGTGCCAGCAGTGAAGAGTTCGCACTTTCGTTTTTT
TRBV4-1,many,TRBD1,17,TRBJ1-3,CASSQGGQGASGNTIYF,TGCGCCAGCAGCCAGGGGGGACAGGGGGCCTCTGGAAACACCATATATTTT
TRBV18,-,TRBD1,14,TRBJ1-1,CASSPGTENTEAFF,TGTGCCAGCTCACCTGGGACAGAGAACACTGAAGCTTTCTTT
TRBV6-6,-,TRBD2,21,TRBJ2-2,CASSPPHTGLAGLPNTGELFF,TGTGCCAGCAGTCCTCCCCACACGGGACTAGCGGGGCTACCGAACACCGGGGAGCTGTTTTTT
TRBV5-4,-,TRBD1,13,TRBJ1-1,CASSSDRGTEAFF,TGTGCCAGCAGCTCTGACAGGGGCACTGAAGCTTTCTTT
TRBV15,once,-,17,TRBJ2-1,CATSGIGGTLNYNEQFF,TGTGCCACCAGCGGAATAGGGGGGACCCTGAACTACAATGAGCAGTTCTTC
TRBV7-2,many,-,14,TRBJ2-3,CASSSPDSTDTQYF,TGTGCCAGCAGCTCACCTGACAGCACAGATACGCAGTATTTT
TRBV29-1,few,-,10,TRBJ2-5,CSVFAETQYF,TGCAGCGTGTTTGCGGAGACCCAGTACTTC
TRBV28,-,TRBD1,14,TRBJ2-7,CASLTGPGSYEQYF,TGTGCCAGCTTGACAGGGCCTGGCTCCTACGAGCAGTACTTC
TRBV30,-,-,14,TRBJ2-7,CAWSLGLRPYEQYF,TGTGCCTGGAGCTTGGGCCTTCGGCCCTACGAGCAGTACTTC
TRBV11-2,-,TRBD1,18,TRBJ1-3,CASSSAGTGAISGNTIYF,TGTGCCAGCAGCTCTGCCGGGACAGGGGCCATCTCTGGAAACACCATATATTTT
TRBV9,-,-,16,TRBJ1-3,CASSVYGDHSGNTIYF,TGTGCCAGCAGCGTATACGGAGACCACTCTGGAAACACCATATATTTT
TRBV11-1,-,TRBD2,14,TRBJ2-5,CASSPGLAAETQYF,TGTGCCAGCAGCCCCGGACTAGCGGCGGAGACCCAGTACTTC
TRBV30,-,-,11,TRBJ1-1,CAGKMGTEAFF,TGTGCCGGTAAGATGGGGACTGAAGCTTTCTTT
TRBV28,-,TRBD1,15,TRBJ2-7,CAICDPGQGAYEQYF,TGTGCCATATGCGACCCGGGACAGGGGGCCTACGAGCAGTACTTC
TRBV5-4,-,-,13,TRBJ2-1,CASRSLNGNEQFF,TGTGCCAGCAGGAGCTTAAATGGGAATGAGCAGTTCTTC
TRBV2,-,-,13,TRBJ1-2,CASSGQANYGYTF,TGTGCCAGCAGTGGGCAAGCTAACTATGGCTACACCTTC
TRBV6-1,-,-,14,TRBJ1-4,CASSENWDTEKLFF,TGTGCCAGCAGTGAAAACTGGGACACGGAAAAACTGTTTTTT
TRBV30,-,TRBD1,12,TRBJ1-1,CALDRGRTEAFF,TGTGCCCTTGACAGGGGTCGGACTGAAGCTTTCTTT
TRBV9,-,TRBD1,14,TRBJ1-4,CASSRDRGKEKLFF,TGTGCCAGCAGCCGGGACAGGGGTAAAGAAAAACTGTTTTTT
TRBV4-3,-,TRBD2,17,TRBJ2-3,CASSLAPLARSTDTQYF,TGCGCCAGCAGCCTCGCCCCACTAGCGAGATCCACAGATACGCAGTATTTT
TRBV4-3,-,-,18,TRBJ2-2,CASSQEQAGAVNTGELFF,TGCGCCAGCAGCCAAGAGCAGGCAGGGGCAGTGAACACCGGGGAGCTGTTTTTT
TRBV9,once,TRBD1,14,TRBJ1-1,CASSGDRASTEAFF,TGTGCCAGCAGCGGGGACAGAGCAAGCACTGAAGCTTTCTTT
TRBV6-2/TRBV6-3,-,-,15,TRBJ1-6,CASSYSTRTNSPLHF,TGTGCCAGCAGTTACTCGACTAGGACGAATTCACCCCTCCACTTT
TRBV3-1/TRBV3-2,-,-,14,TRBJ1-2,CASSQDPETYGYTF,TGTGCCAGCAGCCAAGATCCGGAAACTTATGGCTACACCTTC
TRBV27,-,-,15,TRBJ2-2,CASSSQVARTGELFF,TGTGCCAGCAGCTCCCAGGTTGCGAGGACCGGGGAGCTGTTTTTT